This TCR beta chain originates from a study of T cells expressing NK-cell markers. In the study overall: Source material for TCR beta repertoires consisted of sorted CD3+CD56+NKG2C+, CD3+CD56+NKG2C- and CD3+CD56-NKG2C+ T cells.

Reanalyzing the 5' RACE reads, TCRdb keeps one entry per CDR3 protein, without DNA. This sample contains 500,000 to 600,000 distinct CDR3 sequences. Details on this clonotype: Its specificity is not known.

Study outcomes and limitations: Once again these clonotypes came out on top in the CD3+CD56-NKG2C+ fraction of a few donors. Among CD8+ T cells from about six donors, dominant NKG2C+ clonotypes accounted for about 1.0-7.0%.

The receptor was isolated from a man younger than 35 in good health. Material for sequencing was blood T cells: a sorted CD56 or NKG2C T cell subset, CD4+ or CD8+ T cells, or bulk PBMC T cells (not recorded which).

The CDR3 region is CAISGGTGNYSNQPQHF. The J gene is TRBJ1-5, the V gene TRBV10-3; absent DNA, TCRdb's TRBD1 call cannot be checked. This CDR3 has 17 amino acids. The germline V gene encodes CDR1 ENHRY and CDR2 SYGVKD.